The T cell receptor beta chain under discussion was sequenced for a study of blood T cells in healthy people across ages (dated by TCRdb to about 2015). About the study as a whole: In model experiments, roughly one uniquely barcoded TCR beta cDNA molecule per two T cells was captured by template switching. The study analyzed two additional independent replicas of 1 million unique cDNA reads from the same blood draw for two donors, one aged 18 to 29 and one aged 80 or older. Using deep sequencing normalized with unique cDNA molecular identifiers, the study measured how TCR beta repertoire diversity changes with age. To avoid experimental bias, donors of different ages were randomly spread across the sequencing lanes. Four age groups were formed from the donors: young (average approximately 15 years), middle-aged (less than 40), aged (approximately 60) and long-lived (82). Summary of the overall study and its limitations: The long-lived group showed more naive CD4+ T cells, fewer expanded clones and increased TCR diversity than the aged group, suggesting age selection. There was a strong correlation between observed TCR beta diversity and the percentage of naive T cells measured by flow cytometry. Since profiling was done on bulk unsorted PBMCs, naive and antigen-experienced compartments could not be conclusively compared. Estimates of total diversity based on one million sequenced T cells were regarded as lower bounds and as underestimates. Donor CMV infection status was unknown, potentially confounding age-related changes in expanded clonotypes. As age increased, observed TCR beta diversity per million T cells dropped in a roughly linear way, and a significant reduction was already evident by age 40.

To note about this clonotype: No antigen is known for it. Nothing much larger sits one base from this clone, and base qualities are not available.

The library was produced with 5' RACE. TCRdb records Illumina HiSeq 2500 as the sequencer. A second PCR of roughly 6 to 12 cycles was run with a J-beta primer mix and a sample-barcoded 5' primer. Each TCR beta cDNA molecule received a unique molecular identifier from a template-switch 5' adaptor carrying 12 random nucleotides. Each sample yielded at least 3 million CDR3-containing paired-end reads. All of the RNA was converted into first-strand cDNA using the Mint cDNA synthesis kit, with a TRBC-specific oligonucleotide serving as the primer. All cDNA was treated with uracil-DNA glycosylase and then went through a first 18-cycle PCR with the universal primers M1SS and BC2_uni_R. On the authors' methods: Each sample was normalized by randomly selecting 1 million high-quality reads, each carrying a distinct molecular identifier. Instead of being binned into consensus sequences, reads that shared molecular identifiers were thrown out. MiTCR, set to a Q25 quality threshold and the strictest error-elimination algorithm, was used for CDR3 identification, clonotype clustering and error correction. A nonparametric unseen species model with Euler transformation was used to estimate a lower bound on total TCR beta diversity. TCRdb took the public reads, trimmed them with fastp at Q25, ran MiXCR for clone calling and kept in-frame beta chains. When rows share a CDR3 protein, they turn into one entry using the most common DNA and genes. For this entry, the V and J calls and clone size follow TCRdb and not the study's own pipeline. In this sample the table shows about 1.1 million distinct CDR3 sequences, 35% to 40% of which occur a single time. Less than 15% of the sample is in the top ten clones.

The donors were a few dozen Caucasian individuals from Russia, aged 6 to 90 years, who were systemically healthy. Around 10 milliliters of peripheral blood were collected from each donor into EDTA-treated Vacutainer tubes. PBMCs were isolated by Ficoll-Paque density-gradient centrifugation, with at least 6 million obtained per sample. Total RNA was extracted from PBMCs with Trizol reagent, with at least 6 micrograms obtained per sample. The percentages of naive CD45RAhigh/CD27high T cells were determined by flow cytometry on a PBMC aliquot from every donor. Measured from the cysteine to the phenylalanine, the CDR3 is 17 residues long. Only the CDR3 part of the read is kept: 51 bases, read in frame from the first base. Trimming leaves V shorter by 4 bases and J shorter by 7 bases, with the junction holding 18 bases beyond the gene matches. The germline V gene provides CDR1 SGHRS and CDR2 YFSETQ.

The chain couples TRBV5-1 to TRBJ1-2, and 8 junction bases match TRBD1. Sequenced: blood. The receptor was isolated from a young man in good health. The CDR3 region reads CASSAARDRSEVCGYTF. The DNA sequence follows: TGCGCCAGCAGCGCAGCCAGGGACAGGAGTGAAGTATGTGGCTACACCTTC.